Here is one TCR beta chain with its context. This specimen comes from a study of cytomegalovirus exposure and HLA in healthy donors. Deletions cut 10 bases from V and 2 bases from J, with 14 bases between. The germline V gene encodes CDR1 MNHNY and CDR2 SVGAGI (reference sequence). The CDR3 has 13 residues. The PCR made use of 60 Vbeta and 13 Jbeta primers. Methods used by the authors: In a later analysis, of 79 million or so unique beta chains, 9 million to 11 million appeared in at least two donors. Assay used: immunoSEQ multiplex PCR; TCRdb lists only in-frame clones, some missing. V, J and clone size reflect that table, while D and trimming were determined from the DNA. The data contain 100,000 to 150,000 clones, over 65% of them singletons.

The sequence was collected from a man between 18 and 29 years old in good health and CMV-seropositive. The rearrangement joins TRBV6-6 to TRBJ1-1; the D is unclear. Sequenced input: PBMCs. This CDR3 reads CATLVAGNTEAFF. The CDR3 nucleotides are TGTGCCACCCTTGTGGCGGGAAACACTGAAGCTTTCTTT.